The clone carrying this T cell receptor (beta chain) has more than one count but fewer than ten. Its target is unknown. This record belongs to a study of identical twins' blood T cells. General study findings and limits: Even for out-of-frame TCRbeta, twins reportedly shared V gene usage much more than unrelated donors.

Each TCR cDNA library carried sample-specific barcodes on both ends. In the original workflow: Per-library CDR3 reads ranged about 2 to 4 million; clonotypes, ~85,000 to ~500,000. TCRdb re-analysed the 5' RACE reads in MiXCR, keeping a single row per CDR3 protein. The V and J calls follow TCRdb's processing rather than the paper's. The table lists around 380,000 distinct CDR3 sequences, approximately 30% of them singletons. The TCR originated in a woman aged 18 to 55 in good health. Sequencing was performed on PBMCs.

Written as DNA, the CDR3 is TGTGCCAGCATCCCCATACAGGGGGTTAGCACAGATACGCAGTATTTT. It encodes CASIPIQGVSTDTQYF. V gene TRBV6-5 combines with J gene TRBJ2-3, with 8 bases that match TRBD1. Losses at the gene ends were 7 bases for V and 0 bases for J; bases not matched to a gene: 9. The CDR3 totals 16 residues. The V gene's germline CDR1 is MNHEY and CDR2 SVGAGI.